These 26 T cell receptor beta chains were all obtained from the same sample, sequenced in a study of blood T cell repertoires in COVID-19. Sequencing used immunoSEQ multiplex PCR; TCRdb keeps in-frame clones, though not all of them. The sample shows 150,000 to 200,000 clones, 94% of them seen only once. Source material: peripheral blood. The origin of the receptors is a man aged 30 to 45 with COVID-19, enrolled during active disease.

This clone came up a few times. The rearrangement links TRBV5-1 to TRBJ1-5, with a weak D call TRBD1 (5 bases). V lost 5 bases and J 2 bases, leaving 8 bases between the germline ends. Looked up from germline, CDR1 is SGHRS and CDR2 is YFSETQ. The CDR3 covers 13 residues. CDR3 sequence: CASSQGGNQPQHF. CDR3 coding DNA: TGCGCCAGCAGTCAGGGCGGCAATCAGCCCCAGCATTTT.

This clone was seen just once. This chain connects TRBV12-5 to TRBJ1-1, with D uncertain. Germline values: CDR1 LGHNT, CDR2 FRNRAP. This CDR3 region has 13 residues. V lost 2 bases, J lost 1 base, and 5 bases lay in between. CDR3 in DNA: TGTGCTAGTGGTTTGAGAGAGAACACTGAAGCTTTCTTT. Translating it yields CASGLRENTEAFF. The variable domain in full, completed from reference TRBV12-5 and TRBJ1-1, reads DARVTQTPRHKVTEMGQEVTMRCQPILGHNTVFWYRQTMMQGLELLAYFRNRAPLDDSGMPKDRFSAEMPDATLATLKIQPSEPRDSAVYFCASGLRENTEAFFGQGTRLTVV.

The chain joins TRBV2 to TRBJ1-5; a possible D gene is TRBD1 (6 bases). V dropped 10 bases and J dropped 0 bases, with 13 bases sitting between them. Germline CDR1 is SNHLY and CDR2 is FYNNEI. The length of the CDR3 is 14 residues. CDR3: CATGGTHSNQPQHF. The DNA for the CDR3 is TGTGCCACGGGTGGGACACATAGCAATCAGCCCCAGCATTTT.

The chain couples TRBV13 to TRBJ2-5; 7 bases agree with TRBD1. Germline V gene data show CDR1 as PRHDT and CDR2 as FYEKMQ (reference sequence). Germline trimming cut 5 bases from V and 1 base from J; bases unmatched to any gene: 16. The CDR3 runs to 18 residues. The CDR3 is CASSQRGTVGYFQETQYF. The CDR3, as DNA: TGTGCCAGCAGCCAAAGGGGGACAGTGGGTTATTTCCAAGAGACCCAGTACTTC.

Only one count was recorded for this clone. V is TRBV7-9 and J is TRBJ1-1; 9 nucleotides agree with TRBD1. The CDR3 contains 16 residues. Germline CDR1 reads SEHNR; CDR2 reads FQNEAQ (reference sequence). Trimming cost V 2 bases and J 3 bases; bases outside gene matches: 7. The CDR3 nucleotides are TGTGCCAGCAGCTTAAGCCCGGGACAGGGAGACACTGAAGCTTTCTTT. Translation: CASSLSPGQGDTEAFF.

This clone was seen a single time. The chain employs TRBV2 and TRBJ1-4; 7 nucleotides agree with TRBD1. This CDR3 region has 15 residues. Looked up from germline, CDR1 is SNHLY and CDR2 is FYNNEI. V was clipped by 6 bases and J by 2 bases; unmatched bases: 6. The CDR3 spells CASSPRGQTNEKLFF. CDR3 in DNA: TGTGCCAGCAGCCCAAGGGGACAGACTAATGAAAAACTGTTTTTT. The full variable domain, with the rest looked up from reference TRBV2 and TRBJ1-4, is EPEVTQTPSHQVTQMGQEVILRCVPISNHLYFYWYRQILGQKVEFLVSFYNNEISEKSEIFDDQFSVERPDGSNFTLKIRSTKLEDSAMYFCASSPRGQTNEKLFFGSGTQLSVL.

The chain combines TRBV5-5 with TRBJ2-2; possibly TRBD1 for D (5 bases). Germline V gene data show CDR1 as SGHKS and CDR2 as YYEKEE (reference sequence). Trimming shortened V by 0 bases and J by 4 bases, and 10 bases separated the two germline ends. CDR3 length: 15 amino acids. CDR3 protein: CASSLEGSATGELFF. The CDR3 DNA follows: TGTGCCAGCAGCTTGGAGGGGTCGGCCACCGGGGAGCTGTTTTTT.

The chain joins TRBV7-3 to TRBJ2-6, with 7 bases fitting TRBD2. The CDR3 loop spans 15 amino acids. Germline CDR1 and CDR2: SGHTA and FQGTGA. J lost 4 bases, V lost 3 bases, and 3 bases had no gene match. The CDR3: CASSLGGAGANVLTF. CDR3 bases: TGTGCCAGCAGCTTGGGAGGGGCCGGGGCCAACGTCCTGACTTTC. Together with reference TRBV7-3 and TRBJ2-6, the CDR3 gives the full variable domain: GAGVSQTPSNKVTEKGKYVELRCDPISGHTALYWYRQSLGQGPEFLIYFQGTGAADDSGLPNDRFFAVRPEGSVSTLKIQRTERGDSAVYLCASSLGGAGANVLTFGAGSRLTVL.

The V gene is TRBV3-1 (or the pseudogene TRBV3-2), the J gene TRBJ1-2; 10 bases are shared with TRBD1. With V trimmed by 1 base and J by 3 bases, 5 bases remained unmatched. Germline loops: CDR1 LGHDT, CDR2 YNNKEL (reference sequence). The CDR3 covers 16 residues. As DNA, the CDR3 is TGTGCCAGCAGCCAAGTCCGGGACAGGGGATACTATGGCTACACCTTC. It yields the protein CASSQVRDRGYYGYTF.

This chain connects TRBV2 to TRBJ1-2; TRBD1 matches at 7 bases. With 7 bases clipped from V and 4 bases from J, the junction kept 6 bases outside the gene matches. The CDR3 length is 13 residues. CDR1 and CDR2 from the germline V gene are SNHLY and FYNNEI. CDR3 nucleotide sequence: TGTGCCAGCATCATCGGGACAGCCTATGGCTACACCTTC. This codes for CASIIGTAYGYTF.

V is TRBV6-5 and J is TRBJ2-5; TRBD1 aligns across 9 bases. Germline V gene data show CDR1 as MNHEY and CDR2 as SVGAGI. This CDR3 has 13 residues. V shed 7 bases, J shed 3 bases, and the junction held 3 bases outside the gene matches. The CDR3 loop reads CASNTGGEETQYF. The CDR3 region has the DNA TGTGCCAGCAATACAGGGGGCGAAGAGACCCAGTACTTC.

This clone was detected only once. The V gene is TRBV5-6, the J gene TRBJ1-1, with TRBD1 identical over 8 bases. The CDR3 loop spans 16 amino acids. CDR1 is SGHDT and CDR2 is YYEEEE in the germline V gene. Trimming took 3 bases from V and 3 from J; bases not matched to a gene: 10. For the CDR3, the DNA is TGTGCCAGCAGCTCCGCTAACAGGGGGGTTGACACTGAAGCTTTCTTT. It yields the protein CASSSANRGVDTEAFF. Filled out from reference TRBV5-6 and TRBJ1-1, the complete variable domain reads DAGVTQSPTHLIKTRGQQVTLRCSPKSGHDTVSWYQQALGQGPQFIFQYYEEEERQRGNFPDRFSGHQFPNYSSELNVNALLLGDSALYLCASSSANRGVDTEAFFGQGTRLTVV.

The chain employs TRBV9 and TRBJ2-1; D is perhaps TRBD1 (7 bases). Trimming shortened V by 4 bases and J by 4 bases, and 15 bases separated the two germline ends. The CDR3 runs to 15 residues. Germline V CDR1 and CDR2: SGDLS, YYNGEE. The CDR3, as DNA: TGTGCCAGCAGCTCCCAGGGGGGCGGGTACAATGAGCAGTTCTTC. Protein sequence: CASSSQGGGYNEQFF.

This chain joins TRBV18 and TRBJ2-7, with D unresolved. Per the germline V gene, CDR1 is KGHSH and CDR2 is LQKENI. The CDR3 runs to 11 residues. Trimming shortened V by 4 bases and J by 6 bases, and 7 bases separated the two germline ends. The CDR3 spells CASSRGSEQYF. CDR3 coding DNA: TGTGCCAGCTCACGCGGTAGCGAGCAGTACTTC.

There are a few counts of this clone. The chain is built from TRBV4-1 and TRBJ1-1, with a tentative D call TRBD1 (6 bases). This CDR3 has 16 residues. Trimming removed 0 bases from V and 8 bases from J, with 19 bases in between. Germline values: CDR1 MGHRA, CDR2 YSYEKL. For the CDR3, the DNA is TGCGCCAGCAGCCAAGATTGGGCGGGGGGCGTTGAAGAAGCTTTCTTT. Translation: CASSQDWAGGVEEAFF.

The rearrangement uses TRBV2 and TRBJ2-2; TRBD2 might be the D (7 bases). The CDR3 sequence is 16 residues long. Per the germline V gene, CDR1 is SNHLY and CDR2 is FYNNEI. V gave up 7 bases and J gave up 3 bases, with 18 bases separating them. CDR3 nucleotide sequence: TGTGCCAGCACAACGGAGGGGGGGCGAGACACCGGGGAGCTGTTTTTT. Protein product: CASTTEGGRDTGELFF.

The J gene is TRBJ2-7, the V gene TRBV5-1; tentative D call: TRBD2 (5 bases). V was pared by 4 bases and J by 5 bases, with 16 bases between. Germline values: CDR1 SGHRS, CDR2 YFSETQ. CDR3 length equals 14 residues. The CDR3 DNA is TGCGCCAGCAGCCCAATTGGGGAGAGCGACGAGCAGTACTTC. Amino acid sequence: CASSPIGESDEQYF.

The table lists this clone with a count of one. This CDR3 reads CASSPLRRVADGELFF. The CDR3 nucleotides are TGTGCCAGCTCACCACTTAGGAGGGTCGCAGACGGGGAGCTGTTTTTT. The chain recombines TRBV18 with TRBJ2-2; tentative D call: TRBD2 (6 bases). Germline V gene lookup returns CDR1 KGHSH and CDR2 LQKENI. V shed 1 base and J shed 7 bases, with 16 bases lying between them. This CDR3 spans 16 amino acids.

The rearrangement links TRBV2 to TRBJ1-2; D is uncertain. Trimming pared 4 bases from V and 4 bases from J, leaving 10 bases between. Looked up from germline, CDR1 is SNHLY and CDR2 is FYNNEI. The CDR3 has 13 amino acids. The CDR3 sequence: CASSALGLYGYTF. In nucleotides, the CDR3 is TGTGCCAGCAGTGCTTTGGGCCTCTATGGCTACACCTTC.

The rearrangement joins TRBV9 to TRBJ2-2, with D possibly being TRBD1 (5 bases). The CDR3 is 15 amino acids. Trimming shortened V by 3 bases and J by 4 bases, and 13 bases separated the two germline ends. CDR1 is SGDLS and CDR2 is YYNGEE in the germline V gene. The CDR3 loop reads CASSEAQGGTGELFF. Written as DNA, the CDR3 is TGTGCCAGCAGCGAGGCGCAGGGTGGCACCGGGGAGCTGTTTTTT.

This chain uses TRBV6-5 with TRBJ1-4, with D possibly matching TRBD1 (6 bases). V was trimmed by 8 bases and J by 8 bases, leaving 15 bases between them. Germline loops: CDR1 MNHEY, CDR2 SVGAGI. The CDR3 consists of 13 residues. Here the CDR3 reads CASHRAEGEKLFF. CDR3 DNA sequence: TGTGCCAGCCACAGGGCTGAAGGCGAAAAACTGTTTTTT.

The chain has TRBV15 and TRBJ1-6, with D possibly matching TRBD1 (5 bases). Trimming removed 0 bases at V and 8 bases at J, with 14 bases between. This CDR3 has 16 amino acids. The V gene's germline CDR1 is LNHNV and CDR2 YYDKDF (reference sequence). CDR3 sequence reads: CATSREGLGLDSPLHF. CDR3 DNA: TGTGCCACCAGCAGAGAGGGGCTGGGGCTGGATTCACCCCTCCACTTT. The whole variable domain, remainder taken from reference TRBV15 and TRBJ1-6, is DAMVIQNPRYQVTQFGKPVTLSCSQTLNHNVMYWYQQKSSQAPKLLFHYYDKDFNNEADTPDNFQSRRPNTSFCFLDIRSPGLGDTAMYLCATSREGLGLDSPLHFGNGTRLTVT.

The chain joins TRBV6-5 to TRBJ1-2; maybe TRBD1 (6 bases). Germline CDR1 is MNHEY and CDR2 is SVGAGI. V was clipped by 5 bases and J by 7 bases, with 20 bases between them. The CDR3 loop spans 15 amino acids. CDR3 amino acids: CASSRTALNPIGYTF. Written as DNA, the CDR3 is TGTGCCAGCAGTCGGACAGCGTTGAACCCTATTGGCTACACCTTC.

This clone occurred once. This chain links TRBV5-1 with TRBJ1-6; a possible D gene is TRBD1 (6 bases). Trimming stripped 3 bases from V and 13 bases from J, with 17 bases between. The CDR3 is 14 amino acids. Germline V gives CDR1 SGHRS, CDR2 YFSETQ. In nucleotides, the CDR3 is TGCGCCAGCAGCTCGTCAACAGGGACGGACCCCCTCCACTTT. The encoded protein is CASSSSTGTDPLHF.

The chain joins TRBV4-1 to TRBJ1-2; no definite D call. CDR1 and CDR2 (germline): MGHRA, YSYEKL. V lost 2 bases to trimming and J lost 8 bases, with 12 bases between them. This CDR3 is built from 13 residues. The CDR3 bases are TGCGCCAGCAGCCAACCCGCGGGCGGAGGCTACACCTTC. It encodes CASSQPAGGGYTF.

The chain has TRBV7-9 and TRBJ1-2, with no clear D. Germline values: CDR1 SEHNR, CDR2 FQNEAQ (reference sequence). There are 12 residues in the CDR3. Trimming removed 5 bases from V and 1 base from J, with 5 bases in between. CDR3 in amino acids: CASSRSNYGYTF. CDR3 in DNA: TGTGCCAGCAGCCGGAGTAACTATGGCTACACCTTC. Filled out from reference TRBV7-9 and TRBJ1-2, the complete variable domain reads DTGVSQNPRHKITKRGQNVTFRCDPISEHNRLYWYRQTLGQGPEFLTYFQNEAQLEKSRLLSDRFSAERPKGSFSTLEIQRTEQGDSAMYLCASSRSNYGYTFGSGTRLTVV.